This note documents a single T cell receptor (beta chain) sequence. The antigen remains unidentified. This sample was included in a study of glioma-infiltrating T cells. Study conclusions and caveats: CDR3 overlap between tissue and blood was very small. Gliomas, especially low-grade, showed above-expected tissue-blood divergence; non-neoplastic patients showed below.

V was clipped by 5 bases and J by 0 bases, with 11 bases between them. Germline CDR1 and CDR2: SGHVS and FNYEAQ. The CDR3 totals 15 residues. Amplification of TCR alpha and beta CDR3 regions from RNA used iRepertoire nested multiplex PCR. MiXCR, run by TCRdb on the multiplex PCR reads, gives a single entry per CDR3 protein. The sample has 90,000 or so distinct CDR3 sequences, roughly 40% seen once. This receptor was identified in a human donor with low-grade glioma or glioblastoma, undergoing nonglioma brain surgery, or in good health (not recorded which). The sample consisted of glioma tissue, nonneoplastic brain tissue, or PBMCs (not recorded which). The chain employs TRBV7-6 and TRBJ2-1; D is uncertain. The CDR3 sequence is CASSKHRDSYNEQFF. CDR3 DNA: TGTGCCAGCAGCAAGCACAGAGACTCCTACAATGAGCAGTTCTTC.